The 25 T cell receptor beta chains below come from one sample, sequenced in a study of CD8 T cells in Susac syndrome. RNA totalling roughly 0.45 to 1 ug underwent reverse transcription with random hexamers. A single record per CDR3 protein comes from TCRdb applying MiXCR to the immunoSEQ multiplex PCR reads. The sample shows 95,000 to 150,000 distinct CDR3 sequences, roughly 94% of them seen only once. The specimen sequenced was CD8+ T cells from PBMCs. Receptors were obtained from a human donor with Susac syndrome.

This clonotype has just one count. V is TRBV2 and J is TRBJ2-1, with 8 bases that match TRBD2. CDR1 SNHLY and CDR2 FYNNEI come from the germline V gene. This CDR3 is built from 15 residues. With 6 bases clipped from V and 0 bases from J, the junction kept 4 bases outside the gene matches. The chain's CDR3 is CASRASGGSYNEQFF. In nucleotides, the CDR3 is TGTGCCAGCAGGGCGAGCGGGGGCTCCTACAATGAGCAGTTCTTC.

The V call is TRBV6-6, the J call TRBJ2-7; 8 bases are a match to TRBD1. The junction had 3 bases not matched to a gene; V was cut back by 2 bases and J by 3 bases. CDR1 and CDR2 (germline): MNHNY, SVGAGI (reference sequence). The CDR3 totals 14 residues. CDR3 in DNA: TGTGCCAGCAGTTACGCGGACAGGGACTACGAGCAGTACTTC. Protein product: CASSYADRDYEQYF.

This chain joins TRBV20-1 and TRBJ2-1; D not certain. Per the germline V gene, CDR1 is DFQATT and CDR2 is SNEGSKA (reference sequence). V was trimmed by 1 base and J by 4 bases, leaving 8 bases between them. The CDR3 has 13 residues. The CDR3 DNA reads as TGCAGTGCTAGAGTCGCAGATTACAATGAGCAGTTCTTC. It is translated as CSARVADYNEQFF.

J is TRBJ2-7 and V is TRBV19; 8 bases match TRBD2. The junction had 6 bases not matched to a gene; V was cut back by 5 bases and J by 0 bases. The CDR3 runs to 15 residues. Germline CDR1 is LNHDA and CDR2 is SQIVND (reference sequence). The CDR3 DNA is TGTGCCAGTAGTCCATCGAGCGGGAGCTCCTACGAGCAGTACTTC. Residues: CASSPSSGSSYEQYF.

For this clonotype: One junction end does not reproduce the germline sequence, and a read error may be involved. The CDR3 nucleotides are TGTGCCAGCTCTCCACCCGGGACAGGGGGCCCGAACACCGGGGAGCTGTTTTTT. This translates into CASSPPGTGGPNTGELFF. The chain links TRBV18 to TRBJ2-2; 12 bases line up with TRBD1. The CDR3 is made up of 18 amino acids. Germline loops: CDR1 KGHSH, CDR2 LQKENI.

CDR3 region: CASSQESGVYSYNEQFF. In DNA form, the CDR3 reads TGTGCCAGCAGCCAAGAGAGTGGAGTCTACTCCTACAATGAGCAGTTCTTC. The chain joins TRBV14 to TRBJ2-1; D is ambiguous. The germline V and J ends were trimmed by 0 bases and 0 bases, with 12 bases remaining between them. The CDR3 length is 17 residues. From germline, CDR1 is SGHDN and CDR2 FVKESK. Together with reference TRBV14 and TRBJ2-1, the CDR3 gives the full variable domain: EAGVTQFPSHSVIEKGQTVTLRCDPISGHDNLYWYRRVMGKEIKFLLHFVKESKQDESGMPNNRFLAERTGGTYSTLKVQPAELEDSGVYFCASSQESGVYSYNEQFFGPGTRLTVL.

The chain couples TRBV19 to TRBJ2-5; either TRBD1 or TRBD2 may fit D (6 bases each). Germline values: CDR1 LNHDA, CDR2 SQIVND (reference sequence). The CDR3 totals 14 residues. Trimming took off 3 bases at V and 7 bases at J, with 15 bases between the two ends. This chain's CDR3 is CASSMEGVVGTQYF. Here the CDR3 DNA reads TGTGCCAGTAGTATGGAGGGGGTGGTCGGGACCCAGTACTTC.

The V call is TRBV20-1, the J call TRBJ1-2, with a weak D call TRBD1 (6 bases). V was cut by 2 bases and J by 6 bases, with 16 bases left in between. The CDR3 loop spans 14 amino acids. In germline, CDR1 is DFQATT, CDR2 SNEGSKA (reference sequence). The CDR3 nucleotides read TGCAGTGCTAGAAACATGACAGGCCTGCATGGCTACACCTTC. Translated: CSARNMTGLHGYTF.

The chain employs TRBV4-3 and TRBJ1-4, with a weak D call TRBD1 (5 bases). This CDR3 has 16 residues. Trimming cost V 0 bases and J 6 bases, with 14 bases left between them. CDR1 LGHNA and CDR2 YSLEER come from the germline V gene. The CDR3 DNA follows: TGCGCCAGCAGCCAAGATCCCGGGGCAGAGGATGAAAAACTGTTTTTT. This gives the protein CASSQDPGAEDEKLFF.

The rearrangement joins TRBV19 to TRBJ2-7, with a weak D call TRBD2 (5 bases). Germline CDR1 and CDR2: LNHDA and SQIVND (reference sequence). The CDR3 runs to 15 residues. V was clipped by 3 bases and J by 2 bases, with 14 bases between them. CDR3 in amino acids: CASSIPAAEAYEQYF. The CDR3 DNA follows: TGTGCCAGTAGTATTCCGGCGGCGGAGGCCTACGAGCAGTACTTC.

J is TRBJ2-1 and V is TRBV15; TRBD2 matches at 8 bases. This CDR3 has 15 residues. V was clipped by 5 bases and J by 7 bases; unmatched bases: 10. Germline V CDR1 and CDR2: LNHNV, YYDKDF (reference sequence). For the CDR3, the DNA is TGTGCCACCAGCTCTACTCGGGGGGGCTCGAATGAGCAGTTCTTC. Protein product: CATSSTRGGSNEQFF. The full variable domain, its missing parts supplied by reference TRBV15 and TRBJ2-1, is DAMVIQNPRYQVTQFGKPVTLSCSQTLNHNVMYWYQQKSSQAPKLLFHYYDKDFNNEADTPDNFQSRRPNTSFCFLDIRSPGLGDTAMYLCATSSTRGGSNEQFFGPGTRLTVL.

The chain is built from TRBV5-1 and TRBJ2-3; no definite D call. Germline V CDR1 and CDR2: SGHRS, YFSETQ. This CDR3 region has 17 residues. The V end lost 0 bases, the J end lost 9 bases, and 23 bases lay between the germline ends. For the CDR3, the DNA is TGCGCCAGCAGCTTGGCCCCGGACCTAAACCCTATGAGGACGCAGTATTTT. Its translation: CASSLAPDLNPMRTQYF.

The V and J genes are TRBV12-3 or TRBV12-4 and TRBJ2-1; D may be TRBD1 or TRBD2 (5 bases each). The length of the CDR3 is 15 residues. V shed 4 bases and J shed 0 bases, with 10 bases lying between them. CDR3 loop: CASSYPGTSYNEQFF. DNA of the CDR3: TGTGCCAGCAGTTATCCGGGGACCTCCTACAATGAGCAGTTCTTC.

J is TRBJ2-1 and V is TRBV6-6, with 7 nucleotides matching TRBD1. The CDR3 is 15 residues long. The junction had 9 bases not matched to a gene; V was cut back by 2 bases and J by 8 bases. Germline V gives CDR1 MNHNY, CDR2 SVGAGI (reference sequence). As DNA, the CDR3 is TGTGCCAGCAGTTACGCCCCCAGGGGGTTCGATGAGCAGTTCTTC. The encoded protein is CASSYAPRGFDEQFF.

The V and J genes are TRBV13 and TRBJ2-1; TRBD1 aligns across 7 bases. CDR1 and CDR2 from the germline V gene are PRHDT and FYEKMQ (reference sequence). There are 11 residues in the CDR3. Trimming took 9 bases from V and 5 from J; bases not matched to a gene: 1. The CDR3 nucleotides are TGTGCCAGTGGACAGGACAATGAGCAGTTCTTC. This codes for CASGQDNEQFF.

This chain links TRBV2 with TRBJ1-2; D uncertain. V was clipped by 6 bases and J by 8 bases, with 10 bases between them. This CDR3 is built from 11 residues. The germline gives CDR1 SNHLY, CDR2 FYNNEI. The CDR3 bases are TGTGCCAGCAGAGATTTTGCGGGCTACACCTTC. Translated: CASRDFAGYTF.

This chain uses TRBV4-2 with TRBJ2-7, with D uncertain. CDR1 LGHNA and CDR2 YNFKEQ come from the germline V gene. The length of the CDR3 is 14 residues. V was clipped by 1 base and J by 5 bases, with 12 bases between them. The CDR3 bases are TGTGCCAGCAGCCAAGGGAGTCTTCCCGACGAGCAGTACTTC. This encodes CASSQGSLPDEQYF.

In this sample, this clonotype turned up once. CDR3 region: CASSSSDTVNTEAFF. The CDR3 DNA sequence: TGTGCCAGCAGCTCCTCGGACACTGTGAACACTGAAGCTTTCTTT. The chain couples TRBV7-9 to TRBJ1-1, with D possibly matching TRBD1 (5 bases). V shed 4 bases and J shed 0 bases, with 12 bases lying between them. The germline gives CDR1 SEHNR, CDR2 FQNEAQ (reference sequence). The CDR3 runs to 15 residues.

The rearrangement links TRBV29-1 to TRBJ2-1; either TRBD1 or TRBD2 may fit D (6 bases each). Per germline, CDR1 SQVTM and CDR2 ANQGSEA. Deletions cut 0 bases from V and 4 bases from J, with 10 bases between. The CDR3 is 14 residues long. CDR3 sequence: CSVEDRGPYNEQFF. CDR3 DNA: TGCAGCGTTGAAGACCGGGGGCCATACAATGAGCAGTTCTTC.

This chain joins TRBV11-2 and TRBJ1-2; D is undetermined. This CDR3 is 13 amino acids long. Trimming left V 0 bases short and J 4 bases short, with 6 bases between. Germline CDR1 reads SGHAT; CDR2 reads FQNNGV. As DNA, the CDR3 is TGTGCCAGCAGCTTAGACGGATTCTATGGCTACACCTTC. Its protein product is CASSLDGFYGYTF.

The chain uses TRBV12-3 or TRBV12-4 and TRBJ2-7; TRBD1 or TRBD2 may be the D gene (6 bases each). Trimming removed 6 bases from V and 4 bases from J, with 16 bases in between. The length of the CDR3 is 14 residues. CDR3 amino acids: CASSWGAGRYEQYF. The CDR3 region has the DNA TGTGCCAGCAGCTGGGGGGCAGGTCGGTACGAGCAGTACTTC.

The chain employs TRBV3-1 and TRBJ2-3; 7 bases fit TRBD2. CDR1 and CDR2 (germline): LGHDT, YNNKEL (reference sequence). Trimming took 3 bases from V and 0 from J; bases not matched to a gene: 9. The CDR3 consists of 17 residues. The chain's CDR3 is CASSQTSGVPSTDTQYF. The CDR3 region has the DNA TGTGCCAGCAGCCAGACCAGCGGGGTGCCTAGCACAGATACGCAGTATTTT.

The rearrangement joins TRBV27 to TRBJ1-5; D remains ambiguous. Germline-derived CDR1 and CDR2 are MNHEY and SMNVEV (reference sequence). Trimming took off 5 bases at V and 6 bases at J, with 14 bases between the two ends. CDR3 length equals 14 residues. Here the CDR3 DNA reads TGTGCCAGCAGTGCGGTTGGTACGGGTCAGCCCCAGCATTTT. Encoded protein: CASSAVGTGQPQHF.

This clonotype was seen only once. The rearrangement uses TRBV12-5 and TRBJ2-7; the D gene is possibly TRBD1 (5 bases). V was pared by 6 bases and J by 2 bases, with 14 bases between. The CDR3 has 14 residues. CDR1 is LGHNT, CDR2 FRNRAP, per germline. CDR3 DNA sequence: TGTGCTAGTGGCCGCCCCGGCAGGGCCTACGAGCAGTACTTC. Protein sequence: CASGRPGRAYEQYF.

The J gene is TRBJ1-1, the V gene TRBV20-1, with D possibly TRBD1 on 6 matching bases. The CDR3 consists of 17 residues. CDR1 and CDR2 (germline): DFQATT, SNEGSKA (reference sequence). Between the trimmed V and J ends, which lost 6 bases and 4 bases, there was a span of 27 bases. The CDR3 reads CSASPPGPGGRGTEAFF. For the CDR3, the DNA is TGCAGTGCCTCCCCCCCGGGCCCTGGGGGCCGGGGCACTGAAGCTTTCTTT.